This T cell receptor beta chain derives from a study of T cell responses to AZD1222 COVID-19 vaccine. Only in-frame clones appear in the TCRdb table, and some are missing; sequencing was by immunoSEQ multiplex PCR. The record lists about 140,000 clones, of which the ten most abundant hold 2% to 2.5%. This CDR3 region has 15 residues. Sequenced sample: peripheral blood. The chain recombines TRBV21-1 with TRBJ2-7; the table gives TRBD1 as D, unverified against the DNA. TRBV21-1 counts as a pseudogene. The receptor was isolated from an adult in good health. CDR3 DNA: TGTGCCAGCAGCATTAGACAGGTAATTACCTACGAGCAGTACTTC. Translated: CASSIRQVITYEQYF.